This T cell receptor beta chain was observed in a study of OX40 agonist ivuxolimab in advanced cancers. Whole-study context: Ivuxolimab, an antibody that agonizes OX40 (CD134), was administered to the patients.

Trimming cost V 5 bases and J 4 bases, with 12 bases left between them. The CDR3 covers 13 residues. Germline CDR1 SGDLS, CDR2 YYNGEE. As for this clone: Antigen specificity is unknown.

Profiled with immunoSEQ multiplex PCR; TCRdb holds only in-frame clones, not every one. The sample contains some 76,000 clones, 80% to 95% of which appear only once. Study outcomes and limitations: More expanded clones were found, on average, in CD8+ than in CD4+ T cells. Expansion of clones was among the lowest in partial responders at 0.1-3.0 mg/kg.

Prior autoimmune disease or systemic immunosuppression barred patients. The V call is TRBV9, the J call TRBJ1-2; unclear D gene. Sequencing used CD4+ or CD8+ T cells sorted from blood, obtained in a trial of the OX40 agonist ivuxolimab. This receptor was obtained from an adult with an advanced solid tumor such as melanoma, head and neck, liver or kidney cancer. CDR3 amino acids: CASSGKSSYGYTF. DNA of the CDR3: TGTGCCAGCAGTGGCAAATCGAGCTATGGCTACACCTTC. Together with reference TRBV9 and TRBJ1-2, the CDR3 gives the full variable domain: DSGVTQTPKHLITATGQRVTLRCSPRSGDLSVYWYQQSLDQGLQFLIQYYNGEERAKGNILERFSAQQFPDLHSELNLSSLELGDSALYFCASSGKSSYGYTFGSGTRLTVV.